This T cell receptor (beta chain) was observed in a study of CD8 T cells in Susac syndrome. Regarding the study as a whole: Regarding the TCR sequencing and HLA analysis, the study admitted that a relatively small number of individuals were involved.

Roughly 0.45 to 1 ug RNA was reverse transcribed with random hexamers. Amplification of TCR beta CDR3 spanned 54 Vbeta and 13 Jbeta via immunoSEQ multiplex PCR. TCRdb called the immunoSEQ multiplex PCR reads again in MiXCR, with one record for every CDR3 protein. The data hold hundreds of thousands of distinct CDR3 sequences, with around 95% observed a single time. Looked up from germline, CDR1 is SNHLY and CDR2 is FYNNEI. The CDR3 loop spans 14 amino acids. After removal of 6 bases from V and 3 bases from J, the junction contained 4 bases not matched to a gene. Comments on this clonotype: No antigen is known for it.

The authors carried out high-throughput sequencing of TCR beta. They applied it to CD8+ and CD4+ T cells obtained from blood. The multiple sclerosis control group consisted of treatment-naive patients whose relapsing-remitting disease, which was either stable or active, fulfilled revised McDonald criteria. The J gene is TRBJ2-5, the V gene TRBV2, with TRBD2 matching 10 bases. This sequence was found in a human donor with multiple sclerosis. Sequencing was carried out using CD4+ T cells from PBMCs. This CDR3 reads CASSLGLAEETQYF. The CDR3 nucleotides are TGTGCCAGCAGCCTCGGACTAGCGGAAGAGACCCAGTACTTC.